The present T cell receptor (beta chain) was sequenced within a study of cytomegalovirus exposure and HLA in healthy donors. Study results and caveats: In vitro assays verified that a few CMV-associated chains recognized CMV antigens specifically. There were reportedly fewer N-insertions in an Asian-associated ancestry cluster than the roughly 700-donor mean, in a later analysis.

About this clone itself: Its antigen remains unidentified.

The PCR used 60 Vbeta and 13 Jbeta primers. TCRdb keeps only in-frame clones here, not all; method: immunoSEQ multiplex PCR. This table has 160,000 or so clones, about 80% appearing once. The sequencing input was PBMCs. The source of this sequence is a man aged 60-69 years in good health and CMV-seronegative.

The CDR3 is CASSSEGTPSTDTQYF. The DNA for the CDR3 is TGCGCCAGCAGCTCGGAGGGGACTCCAAGCACAGATACGCAGTATTTT. This chain joins TRBV5-1 and TRBJ2-3; D might be TRBD2 (6 bases). The CDR3 totals 16 residues. Germline V CDR1 and CDR2: SGHRS, YFSETQ. V was cut by 3 bases and J by 0 bases, with 14 bases left in between.